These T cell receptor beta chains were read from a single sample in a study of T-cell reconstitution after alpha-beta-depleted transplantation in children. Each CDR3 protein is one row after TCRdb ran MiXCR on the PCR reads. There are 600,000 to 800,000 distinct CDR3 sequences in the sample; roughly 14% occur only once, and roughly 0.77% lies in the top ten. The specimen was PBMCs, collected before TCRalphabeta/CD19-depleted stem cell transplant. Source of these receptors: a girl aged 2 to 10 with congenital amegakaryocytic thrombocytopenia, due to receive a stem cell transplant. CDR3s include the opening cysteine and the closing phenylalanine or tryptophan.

CDR3 protein: CASSTPGQGANQPQHF; V gene: TRBV19; J gene: TRBJ1-5
CDR3 protein: CSARNSFSETQYF; V gene: TRBV20-1; J gene: TRBJ2-5
CDR3 protein: CSARTVSSGNTIYF; V gene: TRBV20-1; J gene: TRBJ1-3
CDR3 protein: CSARTYRGYNEQFF; V gene: TRBV20-1; J gene: TRBJ2-1
CDR3 protein: CASSWGSGRKDEQFF; V gene: TRBV5-1; J gene: TRBJ2-1
CDR3 protein: CASSVRASPYNEQFF; V gene: TRBV9; J gene: TRBJ2-1
CDR3 protein: CASSLARQTGGPQHF; V gene: TRBV7-2; J gene: TRBJ1-5
CDR3 protein: CAISSRGLHNEQFF; V gene: TRBV28; J gene: TRBJ2-1
CDR3 protein: CSARLPGGLAKNIQYF; V gene: TRBV20-1; J gene: TRBJ2-4
CDR3 protein: CASSPLGLPRFF; V gene: TRBV27; J gene: TRBJ2-1
CDR3 protein: CASSLATSGRSTDTQYF; V gene: TRBV5-1; J gene: TRBJ2-3
CDR3 protein: CASSSPGQEEETQYF; V gene: TRBV11-2; J gene: TRBJ2-5
CDR3 protein: CSATLRDRGLQETQYF; V gene: TRBV20-1; J gene: TRBJ2-5
CDR3 protein: CAWSEGLKYEQYF; V gene: TRBV30; J gene: TRBJ2-7
CDR3 protein: CASSLAAGGETQYF; V gene: TRBV12-3/TRBV12-4; J gene: NA
CDR3 protein: CSASPSPLWLLLRETQYF; V gene: TRBV20-1; J gene: TRBJ2-5
CDR3 protein: CSARGGAGGLYNEQFF; V gene: TRBV20-1; J gene: TRBJ2-1
CDR3 protein: CASSSALDVQYF; V gene: TRBV7-9; J gene: TRBJ2-7
CDR3 protein: CASSQDRNYNEQFF; V gene: TRBV7-6; J gene: TRBJ2-1
CDR3 protein: CASSPSGTANEKLFF; V gene: TRBV7-9; J gene: TRBJ1-4
CDR3 protein: CASSIRQGRDGYTF; V gene: TRBV5-1; J gene: TRBJ1-2
CDR3 protein: CASSELGGRANTEAFF; V gene: TRBV2; J gene: TRBJ1-1
CDR3 protein: CASSRRQGMAGELFF; V gene: TRBV4-1; J gene: TRBJ2-2
CDR3 protein: CASSQDDAVAAGELFF; V gene: TRBV4-1; J gene: TRBJ2-2
CDR3 protein: CASSEATDRHTDTQYF; V gene: TRBV2; J gene: TRBJ2-3
CDR3 protein: CASRKMIAGSADTQYF; V gene: TRBV27; J gene: TRBJ2-3
CDR3 protein: CASSRQGAHQPQHF; V gene: TRBV12-3/TRBV12-4; J gene: TRBJ1-5
CDR3 protein: CASSQPTGTETQYF; V gene: TRBV11-2; J gene: TRBJ2-5
CDR3 protein: CSVPRPEKTQYF; V gene: TRBV29-1; J gene: TRBJ2-5
CDR3 protein: CSAGLLNTEAFF; V gene: TRBV20-1; J gene: TRBJ1-1
CDR3 protein: CASSLIAGQYF; V gene: TRBV5-8; J gene: TRBJ2-7
CDR3 protein: CASSSQSTDTQYF; V gene: TRBV12-3/TRBV12-4; J gene: TRBJ2-3
CDR3 protein: CSVVSILNEQFF; V gene: TRBV29-1; J gene: TRBJ2-1
CDR3 protein: CASSFTSGRATDTQYF; V gene: TRBV5-1; J gene: TRBJ2-3
CDR3 protein: CASRLADEQFF; V gene: TRBV7-6; J gene: TRBJ2-1
CDR3 protein: CSASEETSGGTEAFF; V gene: TRBV20-1; J gene: TRBJ1-1
CDR3 protein: CSAPMGGLAYEQYF; V gene: TRBV20-1; J gene: TRBJ2-7
CDR3 protein: CASSRGLAGYQETQYF; V gene: TRBV7-9; J gene: TRBJ2-5
CDR3 protein: CASSYSTATEAFF; V gene: TRBV6-5; J gene: TRBJ1-1
CDR3 protein: CSAYPGLAENEQFF; V gene: TRBV20-1; J gene: TRBJ2-1
CDR3 protein: CASSFIKNEQFF; V gene: TRBV13; J gene: TRBJ2-1